These 2 T cell receptor beta chains were all obtained from the same sample, sequenced in a study of blood T cell repertoires in COVID-19. The data were produced by immunoSEQ multiplex PCR, yet TCRdb's version contains in-frame clones alone and is incomplete. This table holds tens of thousands of clones, 80% found once. Sequencing used peripheral blood. The receptors originated from a woman of 80 years or more with acute or convalescent COVID-19.

The J gene is TRBJ1-1, the V gene TRBV9; D is unresolved. Germline CDR1 SGDLS, CDR2 YYNGEE. This CDR3 comprises 14 residues. Between the trimmed V and J ends, which lost 0 bases and 3 bases, there was a span of 9 bases. The CDR3 nucleotides are TGTGCCAGCAGCGTAGGGCCCGGAGACACTGAAGCTTTCTTT. Protein sequence: CASSVGPGDTEAFF.

The chain joins TRBV7-3 to TRBJ2-5; the match to TRBD1 covers 9 bases. Germline values: CDR1 SGHTA, CDR2 FQGTGA. V was pared by 5 bases and J by 4 bases, with 14 bases of the junction left unmatched. This CDR3 has 17 residues. The CDR3 loop is CASSPNPLGQGGETQYF. The CDR3 region has the DNA TGTGCCAGCAGCCCCAACCCCCTGGGACAGGGTGGAGAGACCCAGTACTTC.